The entry below gives a single T cell receptor (beta chain) sequence along with its context. The data stem from a study of blood T cell repertoires in COVID-19. Study in general: From T cells, B-cell-depleted T cells, or PBMCs came the material, which was cDNA or gDNA.

Original data processing: Amplification with reference gene primers provided the estimates of nucleated cell counts. Produced via immunoSEQ multiplex PCR; TCRdb's table is partial and in-frame only. V, J and clone size are those of that table, while D and trimming were read from the DNA. Of approximately 470,000 clones in the sample, 80% to 90% were seen once. Trimming left V 5 bases short and J 7 bases short, with 14 bases between. CDR3 length: 14 residues. The V gene's germline CDR1 is LNHDA and CDR2 SQIVND (reference sequence). The receptor was derived from a human donor in a cohort sampled during active COVID-19. The rearrangement links TRBV19 to TRBJ2-2; the D gene is possibly TRBD1 (6 bases). The specimen sequenced was peripheral blood. This chain's CDR3 is CASSVDRVYGELFF. CDR3 DNA: TGTGCCAGTAGTGTGGACAGAGTCTACGGGGAGCTGTTTTTT.